The sequence of this T cell receptor beta chain was determined in a study of naive and memory T cell subsets (dated by TCRdb to about 2017). Study-wide context: An open-source, UMI-based TCR alpha and beta sequencing pipeline was applied to sorted naive and memory peripheral blood T cell subsets. RNA was DNase-treated and reverse transcribed with TCR constant-region primers, mostly using SuperScript III. The functional CMV T cell responses agreed completely with IgG serology results. What the authors observed across the whole study: Single alpha or beta chain sequences, rather than paired alpha/beta receptors, were used to define clonotypes. Gini index rose and Shannon and inverse Simpson diversity fell from naive through CM, EM and EMRA in both CD4 and CD8 cells. A few larger clonotypes were present in naive repertoires, especially CD8 naive repertoires, and these clonotypes were possibly memory cells re-expressing CD45RA. RNA-based TCR counts may be affected by expression changes linked to T cell activation and differentiation. The repertoire findings for the naive and memory subsets could not be validated, as no ground truth was available. After error correction, over 90% of naive TCR sequences appeared only once, giving much steeper abundance distributions than memory subsets. A power law was followed by TCR abundance, with an exponent that differed between naive and memory subsets but was consistent across the three individuals.

From the second PCR step on, the TCR alpha and beta chain libraries were amplified in separate reactions. To determine each donor's CMV status, fresh PBMCs were stimulated overnight with CMV viral lysate, and IFNgamma production from CD4+ T cells was then assessed. CD4 T cells were positively selected using Miltenyi beads, after which CD8 T cells were positively selected from the CD4-negative fraction. After staining for CD3, CD4, CD8, CD45RA, CD27 and a live/dead dye, cells were sorted on a BD Aria II into four subsets based on CD45RA and CD27. Blood came from a few healthy volunteers, each fractionated into CD4 and CD8 T cells and then into four differentiation subsets. Roughly 120 ml of peripheral blood was taken from each donor, and PBMC were separated by density-gradient centrifugation on Ficoll-Paque PLUS. The sorted cells were lysed in RLT buffer, after which RNA was extracted using a Qiagen RNeasy kit and kept at -80 degrees C.

Libraries came from UMI-ligation and nested PCR. An equimolar mix of two oligonucleotides covering both TRBC1 and TRBC2 was used as the beta constant-region primer. Four rounds of PCR, combining the SP2 primer with nested alpha and beta constant-region primers, were used to amplify the ligated cDNA. A single-stranded oligonucleotide carrying the SP2 primer and a 12-nucleotide UMI was ligated to the 3' end of the cDNA by T4 RNA ligase 1. Incubation of the ligation reaction was carried out at 16 degrees C for about 18-24 hours. PCR2 was usually performed as a SYBR Green qPCR and halted at a preset threshold so that over-amplification would not occur. Apart from the first purification, every purification step used Agencourt AMPure XP magnetic beads. Libraries were quantified by Qubit and checked on a TapeStation, where a main peak was expected near 650 bp. Pooled libraries were sequenced on an Illumina MiSeq using v2 2x251 paired-end kits, and typically about 0.95-2.3 million reads were obtained per sample. Each sample's library went into the pool at approximately 4.2 nM, and roughly 5-8% PhiX was added to help with cluster recognition. The original pipeline was this. V and J genes were assigned to Demultiplexor-processed FASTQ reads by Decombinator through tag matching, with a single base-pair mismatch being allowed. Collapsinator relied on UMIs to fix sequencing errors as well as frequency errors caused by PCR heterogeneity. CDR3Translator translated TCRs and extracted CDR3s from the conserved cysteine to the FGXG phenylalanine, flagging non-productive sequences. Gini, Shannon entropy and inverse Simpson indices were calculated on repertoires that had been subsampled to equal numbers of UMI-defined TCRs. Within the linear range, a power law was fitted by maximum likelihood to the distributions of clonotype abundance. For one naive CD8 sample, the pipeline and MIGEC produced similar UMI counts, unique TCR numbers and clonal distributions. In one analysis, naive TCRs that were also found in any memory subset of the same donor were excluded from the naive repertoire. The repertoires were searched for 6,000 to 9,500 CMV-associated CDR3 sequences that had been compiled from VDJdb and a published dataset. TCRdb reworked the public reads: Q25 trimming with fastp, MiXCR clone assembly, productive beta chains retained. Every CDR3 protein is listed once, alongside the most common genes and DNA of its rows. TCRdb, not the original authors, processed these V and J calls. In this sample the table shows around 140,000 distinct CDR3 sequences, more than 15% of which occur a single time. About 0.63% of the sample lies in the top ten.

Concerning this clonotype itself: Its antigen is unknown. The input lacks base qualities; no much larger clone sits a single base away.

The sequenced sample was naive CD8+ T cells from blood. The sample's cell subset or site, from its label and the paper: naive T cells, CD45RA high CD27+. The TCR was taken from a human donor in good health.

This receptor carries the CDR3 CATAPGFSNQPQHF. The nucleotide sequence reads as follows: TGTGCCACCGCGCCCGGGTTTAGCAATCAGCCCCAGCATTTT. This sequence uses TRBV15 and TRBJ1-5; the D gene remains uncertain. Sequences LNHNV (CDR1) and YYDKDF (CDR2) are obtained from the germline V gene (reference sequence). V lost 8 bases and J lost 0 bases; the stretch between them is 11 bases long. Spanning cysteine to phenylalanine, the CDR3 consists of 14 amino acids. The kept DNA is CDR3 alone, 42 bases in frame from the first base.